These 21 T cell receptor beta chains were sequenced from one sample in a study of blood T cells in healthy people across ages. Next came a second PCR, run for about 6 to 12 cycles, which used a sample-barcoded 5' primer along with a J-beta primer mix. In TCRdb, the 5' RACE reads were re-called with MiXCR into one record per CDR3 protein. The sample records roughly 2 million distinct CDR3 sequences, around half being singletons. The sequencing sample was made of blood. All receptors derive from a woman between 40 and 50 years old in good health.

This clonotype was seen only once. The chain employs TRBV12-3 or TRBV12-4 and TRBJ2-3; D tentatively fits TRBD1 or TRBD2 (5 bases each). The CDR3 spans 16 residues. The V and J ends lost 2 bases and 4 bases respectively, with 16 bases between them. The CDR3 DNA reads TGTGCCAGCAGTTTACTGCGTGGGGGATCATCAGATACGCAGTATTTT. Its protein product is CASSLLRGGSSDTQYF.

This clonotype was seen more than once but under ten times. The chain employs TRBV7-2 and TRBJ1-2; D might be TRBD1 (5 bases). The V end was cut by 5 bases, the J end by 3 bases, with 16 bases between. The length of the CDR3 is 15 residues. Germline CDR1 SGHTA, CDR2 FQGNSA. CDR3 DNA sequence: TGTGCCAGCAGCAACCCGTGGCGGGGGGACTATGGCTACACCTTC. This codes for CASSNPWRGDYGYTF.

In its sample, this clonotype was seen once. J is TRBJ1-2 and V is TRBV24-1, with a weak D call TRBD1 (5 bases). Looked up from germline, CDR1 is KGHDR and CDR2 is SFDVKD. The CDR3 has 16 amino acids. V was clipped by 7 bases and J by 4 bases, with 21 bases between them. CDR3 DNA: TGTGCCACCAGCGATGGGCCACCAGGGAAGAGCTATGGCTACACCTTC. Translation: CATSDGPPGKSYGYTF.

The chain has TRBV6-2 or TRBV6-3 and TRBJ2-7, with 8 bases aligning to TRBD2. The J call is in doubt because the DNA end fits TRBJ2-5 better. Germline values: CDR1 MNHEY, CDR2 SVGEGT. The CDR3 has 15 residues. Here the CDR3 reads CASTTHGAGEETQYF. The CDR3 bases are TGTGCCAGCACCACCCATGGAGCGGGGGAAGAGACCCAGTACTTC.

This clonotype has a handful of counts. The chain has TRBV29-1 and TRBJ1-4; D uncertain. The CDR3 is 14 amino acids. From germline, CDR1 is SQVTM and CDR2 ANQGSEA. Trimming removed 4 bases from V and 6 bases from J, with 15 bases in between. The CDR3 here is CSVAQTSGYEKLFF. In nucleotides, the CDR3 is TGCAGCGTTGCCCAGACCAGCGGCTATGAAAAACTGTTTTTT.

About this clonotype itself: It may be a read error: a sequence one base away is much more abundant. This rearrangement joins TRBV10-3 to TRBJ2-1; possibly TRBD1 for D (5 bases). V dropped 7 bases and J dropped 4 bases, with 11 bases sitting between them. The CDR3 contains 13 residues. Germline CDR1 and CDR2: ENHRY and SYGVKD. The DNA of the CDR3 is TGTGCCATCAAAAGCAGGGATTACAATGAGCAGTTCTTC. Translating it yields CAIKSRDYNEQFF.

The rearrangement joins TRBV27 to TRBJ1-4, with D tentatively TRBD1 (6 bases). Germline assignment: CDR1 MNHEY and CDR2 SMNVEV (reference sequence). This CDR3 is 14 amino acids long. Trimming cost V 2 bases and J 8 bases, with 12 bases left between them. The CDR3 bases are TGTGCCAGCAGTTTAAGGGGGGCGCGCGAAAAACTGTTTTTT. Its translation is CASSLRGAREKLFF.

On this clonotype itself: At one end, the junction sequence differs from germline, possibly due to a read error. The rearrangement joins TRBV4-3 to TRBJ2-1; D gene ambiguous. The CDR3 loop spans 15 amino acids. CDR1 is LGHNA and CDR2 is YSLEER in the germline V gene. This CDR3 reads CASSQGYSPNNERFF. The DNA of the CDR3 is TGCGCCAGCAGCCAAGGTTATTCTCCAAACAATGAGCGGTTCTTC.

The J gene is TRBJ2-3, the V gene TRBV21-1; the table's D call, TRBD1, was not checked against the DNA. TRBV21-1 is a recognized pseudogene. The CDR3 has 15 residues. The CDR3 loop is CASSKRQGPTCTQYF. As DNA, the CDR3 is TGTGCCAGCAGCAAAAGACAGGGTCCTACCTGTACGCAGTATTTT.

Turning to this clonotype: Possible read error: a much larger clone is one base away. The chain couples TRBV6-6 to TRBJ2-5; D remains ambiguous. Trimming shortened V by 5 bases and J by 4 bases, and 5 bases separated the two germline ends. CDR3 size: 11 residues. Germline CDR1 MNHNY, CDR2 SVGAGI (reference sequence). Here the CDR3 reads CASSDPETQYF. In DNA, the CDR3 is TGTGCCAGCAGTGACCCAGAGACCCAGTACTTC.

This chain links TRBV3-1 with TRBJ2-1, with 9 bases lining up with TRBD1. Losses at the gene ends were 2 bases for V and 0 bases for J; bases not matched to a gene: 5. The CDR3 consists of 17 residues. Germline values: CDR1 LGHDT, CDR2 YNNKEL (reference sequence). The CDR3 spells CASSQRTGALSYNEQFF. As DNA, the CDR3 is TGTGCCAGCAGCCAAAGGACAGGGGCACTCTCCTACAATGAGCAGTTCTTC.

The V gene is TRBV7-3, the J gene TRBJ2-5; TRBD2 is a possible D gene (7 bases). This CDR3 contains 16 residues. The germline gives CDR1 SGHTA, CDR2 FQGTGA. V lost 2 bases and J 5 bases, leaving 18 bases between the germline ends. This chain's CDR3 is CASSLEGGRLAETQYF. CDR3 DNA: TGTGCCAGCAGCTTAGAGGGGGGGCGTTTAGCTGAGACCCAGTACTTC.

This chain links TRBV4-3 with TRBJ2-2; 7 positions agree with TRBD1. This CDR3 comprises 16 residues. CDR1 is LGHNA, CDR2 YSLEER, per germline. The ends lost 1 base at V and 2 bases at J; junction bases unmatched: 4. The CDR3, as DNA: TGCGCCAGCAGCCAAGCTGGGACAGCAAACACCGGGGAGCTGTTTTTT. This encodes CASSQAGTANTGELFF.

The table lists this clonotype with a few counts. The chain carries TRBV11-1 and TRBJ2-1, with 9 bases matching TRBD1. The CDR3 runs 15 residues. Germline assignment: CDR1 SGHAT and CDR2 FQDESV (reference sequence). The V and J ends lost 5 bases and 7 bases, in that order; junction bases with no gene match: 9. DNA of the CDR3: TGTGCCAGCAGCCCGGGGACAGGGATTGGTAATGAGCAGTTCTTC. Its protein is CASSPGTGIGNEQFF. Together with reference TRBV11-1 and TRBJ2-1, the CDR3 gives the full variable domain: EAEVAQSPRYKITEKSQAVAFWCDPISGHATLYWYRQILGQGPELLVQFQDESVVDDSQLPKDRFSAERLKGVDSTLKIQPAELGDSAMYLCASSPGTGIGNEQFFGPGTRLTVL.

This chain connects TRBV9 to TRBJ1-4, with TRBD1 as a possible D gene (5 bases). This CDR3 is built from 13 residues. Germline CDR1 SGDLS, CDR2 YYNGEE. Trimming removed 3 bases from V and 10 bases from J, with 13 bases in between. The CDR3 sequence is CASSDAYGGKLFF. CDR3 nucleotides: TGTGCCAGCAGCGACGCCTACGGGGGAAAACTGTTTTTT.

This chain links TRBV7-3 with TRBJ2-3; 10 bases agree with TRBD2. Trimming at V came to 5 bases and at J to 10 bases, leaving 6 bases not matched to a gene. The V gene's germline CDR1 is SGHTA and CDR2 FQGTGA. The CDR3 contains 13 residues. This CDR3 reads CASSPSGGAPQYF. CDR3 bases: TGTGCCAGCAGCCCCAGCGGGGGGGCTCCGCAGTATTTT. Full variable domain (outside the CDR3, taken from reference TRBV7-3 and TRBJ2-3): GAGVSQTPSNKVTEKGKYVELRCDPISGHTALYWYRQSLGQGPEFLIYFQGTGAADDSGLPNDRFFAVRPEGSVSTLKIQRTERGDSAVYLCASSPSGGAPQYFGPGTRLTVL.

J is TRBJ1-2 and V is TRBV4-3, with 7 bases identical to TRBD1. Germline assignment: CDR1 LGHNA and CDR2 YSLEER. V shed 4 bases, J shed 2 bases, and the junction held 10 bases outside the gene matches. This CDR3 contains 16 residues. The CDR3 here is CASSPHLTGENYGYTF. The CDR3 coding sequence is TGCGCCAGCAGCCCGCACCTAACAGGGGAGAACTATGGCTACACCTTC.

The chain couples TRBV4-3 to TRBJ1-1; maybe TRBD1 (5 bases). V lost 0 bases to trimming and J lost 1 base, with 9 bases between them. The CDR3 length is 15 residues. Germline values: CDR1 LGHNA, CDR2 YSLEER. CDR3 protein: CASSQDAGENTEAFF. The CDR3 DNA follows: TGCGCCAGCAGCCAAGATGCGGGGGAGAACACTGAAGCTTTCTTT.

This clonotype was observed a few times. The rearrangement joins TRBV5-1 to TRBJ1-6, with D unclear. The CDR3 length is 14 residues. Deletions cut 0 bases from V and 7 bases from J, with 8 bases between. In germline, CDR1 is SGHRS, CDR2 YFSETQ. This CDR3 is CASSLDGRNSPLHF. The CDR3 nucleotides read TGCGCCAGCAGCTTGGACGGAAGGAATTCACCCCTCCACTTT. The whole variable domain, remainder taken from reference TRBV5-1 and TRBJ1-6, is KAGVTQTPRYLIKTRGQQVTLSCSPISGHRSVSWYQQTPGQGLQFLFEYFSETQRNKGNFPGRFSGRQFSNSRSEMNVSTLELGDSALYLCASSLDGRNSPLHFGNGTRLTVT.

This rearrangement joins TRBV4-2 to TRBJ2-7; D not certain. The CDR3 is 16 residues long. The V gene's germline CDR1 is LGHNA and CDR2 YNFKEQ. V gave up 1 base and J gave up 0 bases, with 13 bases separating them. The CDR3 loop is CASSQADAVSSYEQYF. In nucleotides, the CDR3 is TGTGCCAGCAGCCAAGCTGATGCGGTTAGCTCCTACGAGCAGTACTTC.

The chain recombines TRBV24-1 with TRBJ2-3; 11 nucleotides line up with TRBD2. Germline V CDR1 and CDR2: KGHDR, SFDVKD. The junction had 7 bases not matched to a gene; V was cut back by 4 bases and J by 2 bases. The CDR3 contains 17 residues. The CDR3 sequence: CATSEVPGLADTDTQYF. CDR3 coding DNA: TGTGCCACCAGTGAAGTCCCGGGACTAGCGGACACAGATACGCAGTATTTT.